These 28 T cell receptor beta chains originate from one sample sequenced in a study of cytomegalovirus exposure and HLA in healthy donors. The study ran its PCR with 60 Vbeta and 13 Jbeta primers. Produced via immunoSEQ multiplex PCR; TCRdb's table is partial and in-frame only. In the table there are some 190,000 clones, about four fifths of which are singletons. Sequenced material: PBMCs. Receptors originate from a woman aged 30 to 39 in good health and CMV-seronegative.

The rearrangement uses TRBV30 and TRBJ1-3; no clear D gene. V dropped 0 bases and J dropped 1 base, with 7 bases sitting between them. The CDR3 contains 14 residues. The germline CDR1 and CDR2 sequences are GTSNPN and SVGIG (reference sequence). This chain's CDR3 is CAWSVGNSGNTIYF. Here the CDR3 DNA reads TGTGCCTGGAGTGTCGGGAATTCTGGAAACACCATATATTTT.

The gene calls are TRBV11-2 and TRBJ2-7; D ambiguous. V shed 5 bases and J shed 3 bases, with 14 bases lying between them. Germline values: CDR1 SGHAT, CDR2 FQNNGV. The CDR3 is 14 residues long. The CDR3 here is CASSLRNRVYEQYF. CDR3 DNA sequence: TGTGCCAGCAGCCTCCGGAACCGGGTCTACGAGCAGTACTTC.

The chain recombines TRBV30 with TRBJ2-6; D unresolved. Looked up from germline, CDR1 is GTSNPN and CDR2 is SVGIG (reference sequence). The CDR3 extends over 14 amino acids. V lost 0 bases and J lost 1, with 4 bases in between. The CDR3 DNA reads TGTGCCTGGAGTGTATATTCTGGGGCCAACGTCCTGACTTTC. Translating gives CAWSVYSGANVLTF. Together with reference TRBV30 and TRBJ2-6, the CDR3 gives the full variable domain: SQTIHQWPATLVQPVGSPLSLECTVEGTSNPNLYWYRQAAGRGLQLLFYSVGIGQISSEVPQNLSASRPQDRQFILSSKKLLLSDSGFYLCAWSVYSGANVLTFGAGSRLTVL.

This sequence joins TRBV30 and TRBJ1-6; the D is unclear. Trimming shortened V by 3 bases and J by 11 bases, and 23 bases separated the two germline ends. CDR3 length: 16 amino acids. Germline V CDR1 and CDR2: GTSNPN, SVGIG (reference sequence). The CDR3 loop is CAWRTLAVSSNPPLHF. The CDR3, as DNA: TGTGCCTGGAGGACCTTAGCTGTGTCCTCAAATCCACCCCTCCACTTT.

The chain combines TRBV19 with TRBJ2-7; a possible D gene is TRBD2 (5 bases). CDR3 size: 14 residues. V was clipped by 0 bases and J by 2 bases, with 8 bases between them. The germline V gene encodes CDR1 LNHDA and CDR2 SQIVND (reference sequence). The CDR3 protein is CASSIDGLTYEQYF. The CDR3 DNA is TGTGCCAGTAGTATAGATGGACTTACCTACGAGCAGTACTTC. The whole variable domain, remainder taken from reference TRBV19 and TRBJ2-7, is DGGITQSPKYLFRKEGQNVTLSCEQNLNHDAMYWYRQDPGQGLRLIYYSQIVNDFQKGDIAEGYSVSREKKESFPLTVTSAQKNPTAFYLCASSIDGLTYEQYFGPGTRLTVT.

CDR3 amino acids: CASSWGTSAYNEQFF. For the CDR3, the DNA is TGTGCCAGCAGCTGGGGGACTAGCGCTTACAATGAGCAGTTCTTC. The gene calls are TRBV5-6 and TRBJ2-1, with 10 positions matching TRBD2. V shed 3 bases, J shed 4 bases, and the junction held 4 bases outside the gene matches. The CDR3 runs to 15 residues. Germline V lookup: CDR1 SGHDT, CDR2 YYEEEE.

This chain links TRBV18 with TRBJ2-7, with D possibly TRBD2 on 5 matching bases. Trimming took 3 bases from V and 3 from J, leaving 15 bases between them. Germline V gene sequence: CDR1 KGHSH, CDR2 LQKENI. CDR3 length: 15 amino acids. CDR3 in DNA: TGTGCCAGCTCACCCGCCTGGACGGAGGACTACGAGCAGTACTTC. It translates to CASSPAWTEDYEQYF.

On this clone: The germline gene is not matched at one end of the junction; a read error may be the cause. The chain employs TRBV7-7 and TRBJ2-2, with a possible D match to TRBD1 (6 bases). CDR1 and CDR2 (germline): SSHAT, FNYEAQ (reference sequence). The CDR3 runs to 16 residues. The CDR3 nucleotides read TGTGCTAGCAGCTTAGCCCAAACAGGGTCCACCGGGGAGCTGTTTTTT. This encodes CASSLAQTGSTGELFF.

CDR3 loop: CASSATGGREKLFF. For the CDR3, the DNA is TGTGCCAGCAGTGCGACAGGGGGCAGGGAAAAACTGTTTTTT. The chain couples TRBV2 to TRBJ1-4; TRBD1 aligns across 10 bases. CDR1 is SNHLY, CDR2 FYNNEI, per germline. CDR3 length: 14 amino acids. V dropped 4 bases and J dropped 8; count of bases not matched to a gene: 4.

The CDR3 nucleotides read TGTGCCAGCAGTCCGACAGGTTCTGAAGCTTTCTTT. It translates to CASSPTGSEAFF. This sequence joins TRBV2 and TRBJ1-1; D might be TRBD1 (6 bases). The germline gives CDR1 SNHLY, CDR2 FYNNEI. The CDR3 spans 12 residues. Between the trimmed V and J ends, which lost 5 bases and 6 bases, there was a span of 10 bases.

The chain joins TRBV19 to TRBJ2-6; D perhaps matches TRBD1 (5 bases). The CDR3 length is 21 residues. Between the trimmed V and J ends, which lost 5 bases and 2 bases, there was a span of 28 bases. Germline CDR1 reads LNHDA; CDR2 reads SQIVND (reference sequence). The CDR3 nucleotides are TGTGCCAGTAGTTCCCGACAGTCCGAGTCACCCTACCCGGCTGGGGCCAACGTCCTGACTTTC. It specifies CASSSRQSESPYPAGANVLTF.

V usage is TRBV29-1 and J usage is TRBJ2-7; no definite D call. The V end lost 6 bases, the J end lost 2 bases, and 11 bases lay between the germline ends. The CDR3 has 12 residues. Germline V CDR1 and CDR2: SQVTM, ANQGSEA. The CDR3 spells CSVASPPYEQYF. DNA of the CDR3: TGCAGCGTCGCGTCCCCACCCTACGAGCAGTACTTC.

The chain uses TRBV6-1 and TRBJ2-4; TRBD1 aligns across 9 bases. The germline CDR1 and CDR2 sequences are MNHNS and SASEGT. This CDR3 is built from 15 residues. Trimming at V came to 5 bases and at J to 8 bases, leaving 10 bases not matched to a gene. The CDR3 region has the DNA TGTGCCAGCAGTTCCCGGGGGACAGGGATCGACATTCAGTACTTC. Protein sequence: CASSSRGTGIDIQYF.

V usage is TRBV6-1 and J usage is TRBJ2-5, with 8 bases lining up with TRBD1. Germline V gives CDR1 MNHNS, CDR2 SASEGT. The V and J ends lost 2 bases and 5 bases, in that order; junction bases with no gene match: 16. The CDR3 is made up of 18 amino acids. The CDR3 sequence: CASSEFSSTGAYMETQYF. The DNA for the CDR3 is TGTGCCAGCAGTGAATTTTCTTCGACAGGGGCCTACATGGAGACCCAGTACTTC.

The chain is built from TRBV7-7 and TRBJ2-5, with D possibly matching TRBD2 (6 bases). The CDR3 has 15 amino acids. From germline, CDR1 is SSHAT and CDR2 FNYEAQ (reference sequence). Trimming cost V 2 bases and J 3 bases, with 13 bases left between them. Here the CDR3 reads CASSLQGGSKETQYF. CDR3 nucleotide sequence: TGTGCCAGCAGCTTACAAGGAGGGTCCAAAGAGACCCAGTACTTC.

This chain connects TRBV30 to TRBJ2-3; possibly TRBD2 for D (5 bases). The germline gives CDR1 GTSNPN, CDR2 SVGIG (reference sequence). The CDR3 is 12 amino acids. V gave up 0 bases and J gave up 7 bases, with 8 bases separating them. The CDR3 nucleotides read TGTGCCTGGAGTGTTACGACTAATACGCAGTATTTT. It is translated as CAWSVTTNTQYF.

DNA of the CDR3: TGTGCCAGCAGTCAAGGACAGGGCTACGAGCAGTACTTC. It yields the protein CASSQGQGYEQYF. The chain recombines TRBV6-5 with TRBJ2-7; the match to TRBD1 covers 8 bases. Germline CDR1 and CDR2: MNHEY and SVGAGI. Unmatched junction bases numbered 3, after V lost 5 bases and J lost 3 bases. The CDR3 is 13 amino acids.

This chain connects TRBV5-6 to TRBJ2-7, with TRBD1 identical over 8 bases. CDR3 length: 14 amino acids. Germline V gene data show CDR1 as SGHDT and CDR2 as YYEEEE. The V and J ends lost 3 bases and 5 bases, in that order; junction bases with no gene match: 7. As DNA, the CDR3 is TGTGCCAGCAGCTCAGGACAGGGCGGGAACGAGCAGTACTTC. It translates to CASSSGQGGNEQYF.

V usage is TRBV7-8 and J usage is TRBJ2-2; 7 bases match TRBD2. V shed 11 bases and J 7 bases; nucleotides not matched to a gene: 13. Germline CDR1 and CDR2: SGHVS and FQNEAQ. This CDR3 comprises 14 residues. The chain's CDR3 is CASAGVLSIGELFF. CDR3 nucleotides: TGTGCCTCTGCGGGGGTTCTGTCCATCGGGGAGCTGTTTTTT.

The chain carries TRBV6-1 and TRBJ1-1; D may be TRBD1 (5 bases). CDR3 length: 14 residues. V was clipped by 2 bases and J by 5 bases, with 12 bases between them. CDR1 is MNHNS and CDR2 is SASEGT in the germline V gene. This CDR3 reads CASSETGRGTEAFF. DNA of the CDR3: TGTGCCAGCAGTGAAACAGGTCGAGGAACTGAAGCTTTCTTT.

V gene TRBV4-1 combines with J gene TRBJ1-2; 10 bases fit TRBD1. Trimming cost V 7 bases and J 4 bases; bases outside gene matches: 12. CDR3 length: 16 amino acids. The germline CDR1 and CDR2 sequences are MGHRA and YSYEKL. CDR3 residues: CASTTGGGQGTYGYTF. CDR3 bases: TGCGCCAGCACCACCGGGGGGGGACAGGGGACCTATGGCTACACCTTC.

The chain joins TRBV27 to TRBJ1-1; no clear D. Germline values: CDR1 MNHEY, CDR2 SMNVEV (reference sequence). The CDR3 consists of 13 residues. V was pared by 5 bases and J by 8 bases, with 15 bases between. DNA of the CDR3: TGTGCCAGCAGTCCGGTCGCGGCCGGAGAAGCTTTCTTT. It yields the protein CASSPVAAGEAFF.

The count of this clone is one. CDR3 in amino acids: CASSMGGTEAFF. CDR3 DNA: TGTGCCAGTAGTATGGGGGGCACTGAAGCTTTCTTT. The chain couples TRBV19 to TRBJ1-1, with D maybe TRBD1 (5 bases). Looked up from germline, CDR1 is LNHDA and CDR2 is SQIVND (reference sequence). The CDR3 runs 12 residues. V shed 3 bases and J shed 4 bases, with 6 bases lying between them.

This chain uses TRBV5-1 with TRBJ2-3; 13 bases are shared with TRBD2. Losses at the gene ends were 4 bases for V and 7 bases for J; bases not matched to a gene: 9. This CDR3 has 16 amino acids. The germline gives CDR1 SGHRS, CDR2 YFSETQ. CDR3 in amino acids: CASSGGTSGVRNTQYF. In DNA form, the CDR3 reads TGCGCCAGCAGCGGCGGGACTAGCGGGGTCAGGAATACGCAGTATTTT.

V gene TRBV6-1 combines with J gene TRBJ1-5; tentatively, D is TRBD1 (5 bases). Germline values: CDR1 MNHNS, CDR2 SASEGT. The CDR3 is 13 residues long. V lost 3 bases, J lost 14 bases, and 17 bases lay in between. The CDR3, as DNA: TGTGCCAGCAGTGAGGAGGGGCAGGCGGCCAAGCATTTT. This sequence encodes CASSEEGQAAKHF.

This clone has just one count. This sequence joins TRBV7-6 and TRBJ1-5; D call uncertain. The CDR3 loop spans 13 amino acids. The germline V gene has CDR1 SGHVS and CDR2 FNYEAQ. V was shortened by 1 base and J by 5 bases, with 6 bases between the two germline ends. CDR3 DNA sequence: TGTGCCAGCAGCTTAGGTCGGGATCAGCCCCAGCATTTT. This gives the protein CASSLGRDQPQHF.

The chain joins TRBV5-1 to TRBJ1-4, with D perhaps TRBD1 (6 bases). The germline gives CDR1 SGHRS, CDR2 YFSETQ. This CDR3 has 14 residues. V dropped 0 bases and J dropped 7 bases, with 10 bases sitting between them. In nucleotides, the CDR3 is TGCGCCAGCAGCTTGGAGGGGGTTGGTGAAAAACTGTTTTTT. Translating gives CASSLEGVGEKLFF.

The CDR3 is CAISEVNSPLHF. Here the CDR3 DNA reads TGTGCCATCAGTGAGGTAAATTCACCCCTCCACTTT. V and J are TRBV10-3 and TRBJ1-6, with D unresolved. This CDR3 has 12 amino acids. CDR1 and CDR2 (germline): ENHRY, SYGVKD. Trimming took off 2 bases at V and 7 bases at J, with 3 bases between the two ends.